The 22 T cell receptor beta chains presented below share a single source sample, sequenced in a study of tumor and adjacent non-tumor tissue in lung cancer (dated by TCRdb to between 2018 and 2020). RNA was extracted from bulk unsorted tissue and checked for quality with a NanoDrop ND-1000 and an Agilent 2100. For the normal lung samples, distant non-tumor tissue was collected more than 3 cm away from the tumor edge. Libraries came from multiplex PCR. TCRdb names Illumina HiSeq 2500 as the instrument used. TCRbeta libraries were built by three rounds of nested PCR using primers (Table S4), following protocols modified from ARM-PCR. TCRdb applied fastp at Q25 and MiXCR to the public reads, then kept only in-frame beta chains. One record per CDR3 amino acid sequence lists the most common genes and DNA. This sample gives about 86,000 distinct CDR3 sequences in total; more than 75% of them show up just once. The top ten clonotypes cover 21% of the sample.

The sample taken for sequencing was distant non-tumor lung tissue. The receptors come from a woman aged 45-65 years with non-small cell lung cancer.

This clonotype was seen once. The junction does not match germline at one end; this may be a read error. CDR3 region: CTSNGSATNEKLFF. DNA for the CDR3: TGTACCAGCAACGGGTCTGCAACTAATGAAAAATTGTTTTTT. The chain is built from TRBV6-5 and TRBJ1-4; no clear D gene. This CDR3 contains 14 residues. The germline gives CDR1 MNHEY, CDR2 SVGAGI.

Worth noting for this clonotype: The conserved closing phenylalanine or tryptophan is absent in this CDR3, likely reflecting a read error. The DNA is omitted, as the CDR3 cannot be located on it reliably, and the CDR3 follows TCRdb's listing. The chain has TRBV6-5 and TRBJ2-7; the table's D call of TRBD2 was not tested on the DNA. The CDR3 extends over 15 residues, inclusive of both ends. Germline V gene sequence: CDR1 MNHEY, CDR2 SVGAGI. CDR3 protein: CVSSYSPSGSHGPYS.

As concerns this clonotype: One junction end does not reproduce the germline sequence, and a read error may be involved. V gene TRBV11-1 combines with J gene TRBJ2-1; 7 bases are a match to TRBD2. The CDR3 spans 18 residues. Germline lookup yields CDR1 SGHAT and CDR2 FQDESV (reference sequence). The CDR3 nucleotides read TGTGTCAGCATCTTAGAGGGAGCTAGCGGACCATCCTACAATGAGCAGTTCTTC. Translated, it gives CVSILEGASGPSYNEQFF.

Worth noting for this clonotype: A clone one base away is much larger, so this may be a read error. The V gene is TRBV5-6, the J gene TRBJ2-3; D unresolved. This CDR3 has 15 amino acids. Germline V CDR1 and CDR2: SGHDT, YYEEEE. V lost 2 bases and J lost 2, with 12 bases in between. CDR3 loop: CASSFGPAVTDTQYF. In DNA, the CDR3 is TGTGCCAGCAGCTTCGGACCGGCAGTCACAGATACGCAGTATTTT.

Comments on this clonotype: At one boundary the junction diverges from the germline segment, which might be a read error. The chain recombines TRBV6-1 with TRBJ1-1, with a tentative D call TRBD1 (5 bases). The CDR3 consists of 14 residues. CDR1 and CDR2 (germline): MNHNS, SASEGT. For the CDR3, the DNA is TGTGTCAGCAGAGCCAGGGAGTTGGGCACTGAAGCTCTCTTT. Translating it yields CVSRARELGTEALF.

This chain joins TRBV12-3 or TRBV12-4 and TRBJ2-7, with D possibly being TRBD2 (6 bases). This CDR3 is 13 amino acids long. Here the CDR3 DNA reads TGTGTCATCTGTTTTGGGGGGACCTACGAGCAGTACTTC. Encoded protein: CVICFGGTYEQYF.

This clonotype was picked up many times. The rearrangement uses TRBV20-1 and TRBJ2-5; D gene uncertain. Trimming shortened V by 7 bases and J by 3 bases, and 9 bases separated the two germline ends. Germline CDR1 and CDR2: DFQATT and SNEGSKA (reference sequence). CDR3 length equals 11 residues. The CDR3 loop is CSVGGEETQYF. The CDR3 nucleotides read TGCAGTGTAGGCGGAGAAGAGACCCAGTACTTC.

This clonotype was found once. The junction departs from germline at one end; a sequencing error may be responsible. The chain uses TRBV6-5 and TRBJ2-2; 11 bases match TRBD2. Looked up from germline, CDR1 is MNHEY and CDR2 is SVGAGI. CDR3 length equals 17 residues. CDR3 in DNA: TGTGCCAACAGTCGGTTGTTACTAGCGGGAGTCCCCTGGGAGCTGTTTTTT. Translation: CANSRLLLAGVPWELFF.

Concerning this clonotype: The junction shows a germline mismatch at one end, possibly a read error. The gene calls are TRBV6-2 or TRBV6-3 and TRBJ2-2; possibly TRBD1 or TRBD2 for D (5 bases each). The CDR3 runs to 17 residues. CDR1 is MNHEY, CDR2 SVGEGT, per germline. CDR3: CARSAGSGTANIGELFF. CDR3 sequence (DNA): TGTGCCAGGAGTGCAGGCTCCGGGACGGCGAACATCGGGGAGCTGTTTTTT.

This clonotype was counted between two and nine times. This chain uses TRBV19 with TRBJ2-1, with 10 positions matching TRBD1. The germline gives CDR1 LNHDA, CDR2 SQIVND (reference sequence). J gave up 8 bases and V 9 bases, and 13 bases lay outside the gene matches. This CDR3 has 15 amino acids. The CDR3 loop reads CASQIPGQGFDEQFF. The CDR3 coding sequence is TGTGCCAGCCAAATACCGGGACAGGGGTTTGATGAGCAGTTCTTC.

Concerning this clonotype: The junction differs from germline at one of its ends, possibly a read error. V usage is TRBV6-6 and J usage is TRBJ1-1; D perhaps matches TRBD1 (5 bases). Germline CDR1 reads MNHNY; CDR2 reads SVGAGI (reference sequence). CDR3 length: 14 residues. CDR3 sequence reads: CARSSRGIVSSAFF. As DNA, the CDR3 is TGTGCCAGAAGTTCCCGGGGGATAGTCAGTTCGGCTTTCTTT.

Concerning this clonotype itself: An end of the junction does not agree with germline; a read error may underlie this. The gene calls are TRBV11-1 and TRBJ2-7, with a weak D call TRBD2 (9 bases). Germline CDR1 reads SGHAT; CDR2 reads FQDESV (reference sequence). The CDR3 runs to 16 residues. The CDR3 reads CASSYFRGQREAKQYF. DNA for the CDR3: TGTGCCAGTAGCTATTTCAGGGGGCAGCGGGAGGCCAAGCAGTACTTC.

This clonotype was observed a few times. One end of the junction is discordant with germline, which a read error may explain. V gene TRBV18 combines with J gene TRBJ2-1; D is unclear. The length of the CDR3 is 15 residues. In germline, CDR1 is KGHSH, CDR2 LQKENI. This CDR3 reads CASSPKRQTYNVQFF. The CDR3 DNA reads as TGTGCCAGCTCACCAAAGAGGCAAACTTACAATGTGCAGTTCTTC.

The chain has TRBV10-1 and TRBJ2-3, with D unresolved. The CDR3 is 14 amino acids. Germline V gene data show CDR1 as WNHNN and CDR2 as SYGVQD (reference sequence). V was cut by 2 bases and J by 15 bases, with 21 bases left in between. CDR3 sequence reads: CASSEARNTDTHYF. The DNA of the CDR3 is TGCGCCAGCAGTGAGGCGAGGAACACAGATACCCACTATTTT.

This clonotype was counted once. At one end the junction does not follow the germline gene, possibly because of a read error. V is TRBV10-1 and J is TRBJ2-5, with 7 bases that match TRBD2. The CDR3 spans 18 residues. Per germline, CDR1 WNHNN and CDR2 SYGVQD (reference sequence). The CDR3 sequence is CASSDSSPRGNHQETQYF. The CDR3 DNA is TGCGCCAGCAGTGATTCGTCGCCGCGGGGGAATCACCAGGAGACCCAGTACTTC.

The genes are TRBV5-1 and TRBJ1-6; no clear D gene. Germline V gene data show CDR1 as SGHRS and CDR2 as YFSETQ. V was clipped by 5 bases and J by 5 bases, with 8 bases between them. The CDR3 loop spans 13 amino acids. CDR3 bases: TGCGCCAGCAGTACAGATAATAATTCACCCCTCCACTTT. It codes for CASSTDNNSPLHF.

A note on this clonotype: The missing conserved phenylalanine or tryptophan at the end of this CDR3 makes a read error likely. The chain uses TRBV11-2 and TRBJ2-7; D is possibly TRBD1 (5 bases). The V end was cut by 8 bases, the J end by 2 bases, with 16 bases between. The CDR3 spans 14 residues. Germline CDR1 is SGHAT and CDR2 is FQNNGV. CDR3 in DNA: TGTGCCAGCGGCCTGGCGGACACTGCCTACGAGCAGTACTTA. This encodes CASGLADTAYEQYL.

This clonotype was found many times. This chain links TRBV6-1 with TRBJ1-1; D remains unclear. Trimming took 2 bases from V and 0 from J, leaving 7 bases between them. The germline V gene has CDR1 MNHNS and CDR2 SASEGT. This CDR3 comprises 14 residues. The CDR3 DNA sequence: TGTGCCAGCAGTGAAAGTATTTTGAACACTGAAGCTTTCTTT. Protein: CASSESILNTEAFF.

The chain uses TRBV11-2 and TRBJ2-3, with D possibly matching TRBD2 (6 bases). The CDR3 is 16 amino acids. V lost 3 bases, J lost 13 bases, and 26 bases lay in between. The germline gives CDR1 SGHAT, CDR2 FQNNGV. In DNA, the CDR3 is TGTGCCAGCAGCTTCTGGGGCCAGCTAGCGACAGATAGGGAGTATTTT. The encoded protein is CASSFWGQLATDREYF.

As concerns this clonotype: A much bigger clone sits one base away, suggesting this may be a read error. This sequence joins TRBV28 and TRBJ1-5; D remains unclear. The CDR3 runs 14 residues. From germline, CDR1 is MDHEN and CDR2 SYDVKM. In nucleotides, the CDR3 is TGTGCCAGCAGTTTACTAGGAAACAATCAGTCCCAGCATTTT. This translates into CASSLLGNNQSQHF. The full variable domain, completed using reference TRBV28 and TRBJ1-5, is DVKVTQSSRYLVKRTGEKVFLECVQDMDHENMFWYRQDPGLGLRLIYFSYDVKMKEKGDIPEGYSVSREKKERFSLILESASTNQTSMYLCASSLLGNNQSQHFGDGTRLSIL.

There are a few counts of this clonotype. The chain couples TRBV11-1 to TRBJ1-2; D not resolved. There are 14 residues in the CDR3. The V gene lost 3 bases and the J gene lost 7 bases, with 15 bases spanning the gap. CDR1 is SGHAT and CDR2 is FQDESV in the germline V gene (reference sequence). The CDR3 DNA is TGTGCCAGCAGCTTGACGACTGGCTACTGTGGCTACACCTTC. Its translation is CASSLTTGYCGYTF. The full variable domain, its missing parts supplied by reference TRBV11-1 and TRBJ1-2, is EAEVAQSPRYKITEKSQAVAFWCDPISGHATLYWYRQILGQGPELLVQFQDESVVDDSQLPKDRFSAERLKGVDSTLKIQPAELGDSAMYLCASSLTTGYCGYTFGSGTRLTVV.

A word on this clonotype: Germline is not matched at one junction end, which may reflect a read error. The chain has TRBV10-1 and TRBJ2-1; TRBD2 matches at 8 bases. Germline CDR1 is WNHNN and CDR2 is SYGVQD (reference sequence). The CDR3 has 14 residues. CDR3 protein: CTSSDAGGVDEQFF. The CDR3 bases are TGCACCAGCAGTGACGCGGGGGGAGTGGATGAGCAGTTCTTC.